A selection of T cell receptor beta chains follows, all from one sample in a study of blood T cell repertoires in COVID-19. The method was immunoSEQ multiplex PCR; TCRdb's version includes in-frame clones alone and lacks a portion of them. The table includes 350,000 to 450,000 clones, 85% detected once. Sequences were obtained from peripheral blood. All receptors derive from a woman aged 18-35 years with acute or convalescent COVID-19. Each CDR3 is given with its conserved first and last residue. D genes are given only for firm matches. The size field is filled for only some rows; it gives once, few, many or a size class.

CASSGGGGYEQYF,TGTGCCAGCAGCGGGGGAGGGGGCTACGAGCAGTACTTC,TRBJ2-7,TRBV9,.,.
CASSGTGGFYGYTF,TGTGCCAGCAGCGGGACAGGGGGATTCTATGGCTACACCTTC,TRBJ1-2,TRBV5-6,.,TRBD1
CASSPTPTGSEAFF,TGCGCCAGCAGCCCTACTCCCACAGGGTCCGAAGCTTTCTTT,TRBJ1-1,TRBV5-1,.,.
CASSFWGGQETQYF,TGTGCCAGCAGTTTTTGGGGGGGACAAGAGACCCAGTACTTC,TRBJ2-5,TRBV28,.,TRBD2
CASSRGDIFSTF,TGTGCCAGCAGTCGGGGGGACATTTTTTCCACCTTC,TRBJ1-2,TRBV2,.,.
CASSWPRVVVRADTQYF,TGTGCCAGCAGCTGGCCGAGGGTAGTAGTGAGGGCAGATACGCAGTATTTT,TRBJ2-3,TRBV5-4,.,.
CASSVEGSTNEKLFF,TGTGCCAGCAGCGTAGAGGGGTCAACTAATGAAAAACTGTTTTTT,TRBJ1-4,TRBV9,.,.
CASSLERGLAGKVYEQYF,TGTGCCAGCAGCTTGGAGAGGGGACTAGCGGGGAAAGTCTACGAGCAGTACTTC,TRBJ2-7,TRBV5-5,.,TRBD2
CASSLEAFF,TGTGCCAGCAGTCTTGAAGCTTTCTTT,TRBJ1-1,TRBV28,.,.
CATQGHDDQPQHF,TGTGCCACCCAGGGCCACGACGATCAGCCCCAGCATTTT,TRBJ1-5,TRBV24-1,once,.
CASSSTSGGETQYF,TGTGCCAGCAGCTCGACTAGCGGGGGAGAGACCCAGTACTTC,TRBJ2-5,TRBV5-4,once,TRBD2
CASVQLAGGFNEQFF,TGTGCCAGCGTCCAACTAGCGGGAGGGTTCAATGAGCAGTTCTTC,TRBJ2-1,TRBV7-9,.,TRBD2
CASRTDREGGYTF,TGTGCCAGCAGAACCGACAGGGAAGGTGGCTACACCTTC,TRBJ1-2,TRBV2,.,TRBD1
CASSVGAGEQYEQYF,TGTGCCAGCAGCGTAGGGGCGGGAGAACAGTACGAGCAGTACTTC,TRBJ2-7,TRBV9,.,TRBD2
CSVQGLAGETNTGELFF,TGCAGCGTACAGGGACTAGCGGGAGAGACTAACACCGGGGAGCTGTTTTTT,TRBJ2-2,TRBV29-1,.,TRBD2
CASSIRGLSSGNTIYF,TGTGCCAGTAGTATCCGAGGCCTAAGCTCTGGAAACACCATATATTTT,TRBJ1-3,TRBV19,.,.
CASSQGQGSNEQFF,TGTGCCAGCAGCCAAGGACAGGGTAGTAATGAGCAGTTCTTC,TRBJ2-1,TRBV5-6,.,TRBD1
CASSLFSGFNRPQHF,TGTGCCAGCAGCTTATTCAGCGGATTCAATCGGCCCCAGCATTTT,TRBJ1-5,TRBV7-2,.,.
CAISEGPGNGYTF,TGTGCCATCAGTGAGGGTCCCGGGAATGGCTACACCTTC,TRBJ1-2,TRBV10-3,.,.
CASSQAADRDYGYTF,TGCGCCAGCAGCCAAGCAGCAGACAGGGACTATGGCTACACCTTC,TRBJ1-2,TRBV4-1,.,TRBD1
CASINRGSNEKLFF,TGTGCCAGCATTAACAGGGGTTCTAATGAAAAACTGTTTTTT,TRBJ1-4,TRBV2,.,TRBD1
CATSDLFYSHSYNEQFF,TGTGCCACCAGTGATTTGTTCTACAGCCACTCCTACAATGAGCAGTTCTTC,TRBJ2-1,TRBV24-1,.,.
CASSLQGKDGYTF,TGTGCCAGCAGCCTCCAGGGTAAGGACGGCTACACCTTC,TRBJ1-2,TRBV28,.,.
CASSQSSGTGKRAFF,TGCGCCAGCAGCCAGTCATCCGGGACAGGGAAGCGGGCTTTCTTT,TRBJ1-1,TRBV5-1,.,TRBD1
CASSLGPDRQYEKLFF,TGCGCCAGCAGCTTGGGCCCAGACCGACAGTATGAAAAACTGTTTTTT,TRBJ1-4,TRBV5-1,.,.
CASSISDLREDEQYF,TGTGCCAGTAGTATTTCCGACCTAAGGGAGGACGAGCAGTACTTC,TRBJ2-7,TRBV19,.,.
CASSITPMGRGGSNQPQHF,TGTGCCAGCAGCATTACCCCAATGGGCAGGGGCGGTAGCAATCAGCCCCAGCATTTT,TRBJ1-5,TRBV27,few,.
CATQGVSGNTIYF,TGTGCCACCCAGGGGGTCTCTGGAAACACCATATATTTT,TRBJ1-3,TRBV2,.,TRBD1
CASSSGQGGGTQYF,TGTGCCAGCAGCTCTGGACAGGGGGGAGGGACCCAGTACTTC,TRBJ2-5,TRBV5-8,.,TRBD1
CASSQTAGRGQETQYF,TGCGCCAGCAGTCAGACAGCGGGTCGAGGGCAAGAGACCCAGTACTTC,TRBJ2-5,TRBV23-1,.,.
CASSDSSGTGDPYNEQFF,TGTGCCAGCAGCGATTCGTCCGGGACAGGGGACCCTTACAATGAGCAGTTCTTC,TRBJ2-1,TRBV9,.,TRBD1
CATSDQTSGGDTQYF,TGTGCCACCAGTGATCAGACTAGCGGGGGGGATACGCAGTATTTT,TRBJ2-3,TRBV24-1,.,TRBD2
CASSQGLAGPSNEQYF,TGTGCCAGCAGCCAAGGACTAGCGGGACCTTCTAACGAGCAGTACTTC,TRBJ2-7,TRBV4-2,.,TRBD2
CASSLQGENQPQHF,TGTGCCAGCAGTTTACAGGGGGAGAATCAGCCCCAGCATTTT,TRBJ1-5,TRBV28,once,TRBD1
CASSFGTGAGANVLTF,TGTGCCAGTAGTTTCGGGACAGGGGCTGGGGCCAACGTCCTGACTTTC,TRBJ2-6,TRBV19,.,TRBD1
CASSQEGQGWEGYTF,TGCGCCAGCAGCCAAGAGGGACAGGGTTGGGAGGGCTACACCTTC,TRBJ1-2,TRBV4-1,.,TRBD1
CAISDPRPGTGVNEQYF,TGTGCCATCAGTGACCCTCGGCCCGGGACAGGGGTCAACGAGCAGTACTTC,TRBJ2-7,TRBV10-3,.,TRBD1
CASREGSSFGNSPLHF,TGTGCCAGTAGAGAGGGTTCATCGTTTGGGAATTCACCCCTCCACTTT,TRBJ1-6,TRBV9,many,.
CASSLGGTFTGELFF,TGTGCCAGCAGCTTAGGGGGGACTTTTACCGGGGAGCTGTTTTTT,TRBJ2-2,TRBV11-2,.,.
CASSPDSGMGYTF,TGTGCCAGCTCACCGGACAGTGGAATGGGCTACACCTTC,TRBJ1-2,TRBV18,.,.
CASRAPGSGNTIYF,TGTGCCAGCCGCGCCCCAGGGTCTGGAAACACCATATATTTT,TRBJ1-3,TRBV27,.,.
CASSPRGGKIEAFF,TGTGCCAGCAGTCCACGGGGGGGGAAGATTGAAGCTTTCTTT,TRBJ1-1,TRBV6-5,.,.
CASRPGGLTEAFF,TGTGCCAGCAGACCCGGCGGGTTAACTGAAGCTTTCTTT,TRBJ1-1,TRBV12-3/TRBV12-4,.,.
CASSQQGTQETQYF,TGTGCCAGCAGCCAACAGGGAACCCAAGAGACCCAGTACTTC,TRBJ2-5,TRBV3-1/TRBV3-2,.,.
CASSTRTGVDYGYTF,TGTGCCAGCAGCACCCGGACAGGGGTGGACTATGGCTACACCTTC,TRBJ1-2,TRBV7-6,.,TRBD1
CASSNRGSEEKLFF,TGTGCCAGCTCGAACAGGGGATCAGAGGAAAAACTGTTTTTT,TRBJ1-4,TRBV19,.,TRBD1
CASSLAGQFHEQFF,TGTGCCAGCAGTTTAGCGGGACAGTTCCATGAGCAGTTCTTC,TRBJ2-1,TRBV27,.,.
CASSGTGGTEAFF,TGTGCCAGCTCGGGAACAGGGGGCACTGAAGCTTTCTTT,TRBJ1-1,TRBV7-9,.,TRBD1
CASSYGGANTEAFF,TGTGCCAGCAGTTATGGAGGGGCGAACACTGAAGCTTTCTTT,TRBJ1-1,TRBV6-5,.,.
CATSDLSQGGREQFF,TGTGCCACCAGTGATTTGTCCCAGGGAGGGCGTGAGCAGTTCTTC,TRBJ2-1,TRBV24-1,.,TRBD2